This entry lists 21 T cell receptor beta chains sequenced from one sample in a study of a mutant IDH1 vaccine in newly diagnosed glioma. Sequencing was performed with immunoSEQ multiplex PCR; in TCRdb, only in-frame clones are kept and a portion is missing. The sample has 30,000 to 40,000 clones; around 83% are singletons. For these TCRs, the target antigens are not known. Time point defined: week 11, during vaccination. Vaccination used 300 ug of mutant IDH1 20-mer peptide per dose, with topical imiquimod. Here the sequenced sample was PBMCs, taken from a glioma patient whose treatment included an IDH1 peptide vaccine. These receptors originate from a man aged 40-49 years with glioma.

V is TRBV29-1 and J is TRBJ1-1; TRBD1 agrees at 9 bases. This CDR3 is 14 amino acids long. Germline V gene sequence: CDR1 SQVTM, CDR2 ANQGSEA. The J segment lost 5 bases and the V segment lost 7 bases, leaving 11 bases of the junction unmatched. The CDR3 loop is CSALLTGGETEAFF. The CDR3 DNA is TGCAGCGCACTCCTCACAGGGGGCGAAACTGAAGCTTTCTTT.

The V gene is TRBV19, the J gene TRBJ1-1; D not resolved. V gave up 3 bases and J gave up 1 base, with 9 bases separating them. CDR3 length: 14 amino acids. Germline-derived CDR1 and CDR2 are LNHDA and SQIVND (reference sequence). This chain's CDR3 is CASSMGRQNTEAFF. The CDR3 DNA is TGTGCCAGTAGTATGGGCAGGCAGAACACTGAAGCTTTCTTT.

This clone has just a few counts. The chain combines TRBV2 with TRBJ1-5; D call uncertain. CDR3 length equals 13 residues. The V end was cut by 3 bases, the J end by 3 bases, with 6 bases between. Germline CDR1 reads SNHLY; CDR2 reads FYNNEI. The CDR3 protein is CASSEQFNQPQHF. The CDR3 DNA reads TGTGCCAGCAGTGAGCAGTTCAATCAGCCCCAGCATTTT.

The gene calls are TRBV7-7 and TRBJ2-3; D perhaps matches TRBD2 (6 bases). The V and J ends lost 5 bases and 1 base respectively, with 13 bases between them. Germline CDR1 is SSHAT and CDR2 is FNYEAQ (reference sequence). CDR3 length: 15 residues. The CDR3 is CASSITSSGTDTQYF. The DNA for the CDR3 is TGTGCCAGCAGCATAACCTCTAGCGGCACAGATACGCAGTATTTT.

The rearrangement uses TRBV23-1 and TRBJ1-1; possibly TRBD1 for D (6 bases). TRBV23-1 is reported as an ORF; its role is uncertain. This CDR3 region has 16 residues. The germline V and J ends were trimmed by 2 bases and 1 base, with 14 bases remaining between them. CDR3 nucleotides: TGCGCCAGCAGTCAAATATTTGCGACAGGGAACACTGAAGCTTTCTTT. Its protein is CASSQIFATGNTEAFF.

The chain is built from TRBV10-3 and TRBJ1-3, with no clear D. Germline values: CDR1 ENHRY, CDR2 SYGVKD. V lost 11 bases, J lost 0 bases, and 23 bases lay in between. The length of the CDR3 is 17 residues. In DNA form, the CDR3 reads TGTGCCGTCGGACCTAGAACCTGGGCCTACTCTGGAAACACCATATATTTT. Translated: CAVGPRTWAYSGNTIYF.

The chain is built from TRBV5-1 and TRBJ2-5, with D perhaps TRBD1 (6 bases). The V gene's germline CDR1 is SGHRS and CDR2 YFSETQ. V shed 1 base and J shed 5 bases, with 15 bases lying between them. This CDR3 has 15 amino acids. This CDR3 is CASSLSGRGLETQYF. In DNA form, the CDR3 reads TGCGCCAGCAGCTTGAGCGGCAGGGGATTGGAGACCCAGTACTTC.

The rearrangement joins TRBV9 to TRBJ2-5; 7 nucleotides match TRBD2. Losses at the gene ends were 0 bases for V and 5 bases for J; bases not matched to a gene: 4. This CDR3 contains 14 residues. The germline V gene encodes CDR1 SGDLS and CDR2 YYNGEE. CDR3 sequence: CASSVAHGGETQYF. The CDR3 coding sequence is TGTGCCAGCAGCGTAGCTCACGGGGGGGAGACCCAGTACTTC.

The chain couples TRBV10-3 to TRBJ2-3, with 8 bases fitting TRBD1. Germline V gene sequence: CDR1 ENHRY, CDR2 SYGVKD. Trimming cost V 2 bases and J 4 bases; bases outside gene matches: 8. CDR3 size: 16 residues. In DNA form, the CDR3 reads TGTGCCATCAGTGAGGGGCAGGGGGCTGGTTCAGATACGCAGTATTTT. It is translated as CAISEGQGAGSDTQYF.

The chain uses TRBV10-3 and TRBJ2-3, with unresolved D. Trimming cost V 4 bases and J 6 bases, with 17 bases left between them. Germline values: CDR1 ENHRY, CDR2 SYGVKD. The CDR3 sequence is 15 residues long. In DNA, the CDR3 is TGTGCCATCAGTGCAGACGGGCCCCTTAGCGATACGCAGTATTTT. It is translated as CAISADGPLSDTQYF.

The rearrangement uses TRBV7-2 and TRBJ2-7, with 7 nucleotides matching TRBD2. Germline V gives CDR1 SGHTA, CDR2 FQGNSA. V lost 3 bases, J lost 6 bases, and 5 bases stayed unmatched. This CDR3 spans 13 amino acids. The CDR3 here is CASSLGGYPEQYF. The CDR3, as DNA: TGTGCCAGCAGCTTGGGAGGGTACCCCGAGCAGTACTTC.

The gene calls are TRBV19 and TRBJ2-5, with TRBD2 as a possible D gene (5 bases). Germline values: CDR1 LNHDA, CDR2 SQIVND (reference sequence). The CDR3 contains 14 residues. Deletions cut 4 bases from V and 4 bases from J, with 13 bases between. Written as DNA, the CDR3 is TGTGCCAGTAGTACCGGACTCGCCTCAGAGACCCAGTACTTC. Translated, it gives CASSTGLASETQYF.

The J gene is TRBJ1-2, the V gene TRBV6-1, with 7 bases matching TRBD1. The V and J ends lost 7 bases and 6 bases, in that order; junction bases with no gene match: 11. The CDR3 spans 14 residues. Germline CDR1 and CDR2: MNHNS and SASEGT. The CDR3 bases are TGTGCCAGCAAATGGCGGACAGGAGTCGATGGCTACACCTTC. Protein sequence: CASKWRTGVDGYTF.

Of note for this clone: Other DNA sequences within the sample encode an identical CDR3. This chain joins TRBV18 and TRBJ2-4; TRBD1 might be the D (5 bases). The CDR3 totals 14 residues. Germline CDR1 is KGHSH and CDR2 is LQKENI. V dropped 3 bases and J dropped 3 bases, with 9 bases sitting between them. CDR3 sequence (DNA): TGTGCCAGCTCACCTACAGGTGGCAAAAACATTCAGTACTTC. Translating it yields CASSPTGGKNIQYF.

This chain links TRBV7-9 with TRBJ2-2; the match to TRBD2 covers 10 bases. Germline lookup yields CDR1 SEHNR and CDR2 FQNEAQ (reference sequence). The CDR3 runs to 17 residues. The trim removed 4 bases at V and 6 bases at J, leaving 11 bases unmatched. The CDR3 is CASSSLVGAGGAGELFF. CDR3 nucleotides: TGTGCCAGCAGCTCTCTCGTTGGAGCGGGAGGGGCCGGGGAGCTGTTTTTT.

The CDR3 spells CASSLSQPTYEQYF. CDR3 in DNA: TGTGCCAGCAGTTTATCCCAGCCCACCTACGAGCAGTACTTC. V gene TRBV27 combines with J gene TRBJ2-7; D not certain. The CDR3 has 14 amino acids. Trimming cost V 0 bases and J 2 bases, with 8 bases left between them. Germline V gene sequence: CDR1 MNHEY, CDR2 SMNVEV (reference sequence).

The chain employs TRBV6-6 and TRBJ2-7; tentative D call: TRBD2 (5 bases). Trimming pared 4 bases from V and 4 bases from J, leaving 14 bases between. Germline V gives CDR1 MNHNY, CDR2 SVGAGI (reference sequence). The CDR3 sequence is 14 residues long. CDR3 bases: TGTGCCAGCAGTTCCTTCTCGGACTCATACGAGCAGTACTTC. Its translation is CASSSFSDSYEQYF.

The chain joins TRBV29-1 to TRBJ2-3; D is unresolved. This CDR3 spans 12 amino acids. V was shortened by 7 bases and J by 0 bases, with 8 bases between the two germline ends. The germline V gene has CDR1 SQVTM and CDR2 ANQGSEA. CDR3 in amino acids: CSGISSTDTQYF. The CDR3 DNA reads TGCAGCGGGATTTCTAGCACAGATACGCAGTATTTT.

This chain connects TRBV6-1 to TRBJ1-5; 8 positions match TRBD1. Trimming removed 4 bases from V and 3 bases from J; junction bases left unmatched: 8. Germline V CDR1 and CDR2: MNHNS, SASEGT. The CDR3 is made up of 16 amino acids. The CDR3 region is CASSVQGASPNQPQHF. CDR3 DNA: TGTGCCAGCAGTGTGCAGGGGGCATCCCCCAATCAGCCCCAGCATTTT.

The chain combines TRBV7-9 with TRBJ2-1; perhaps TRBD2 as D (5 bases). The CDR3 is made up of 15 amino acids. Germline V gene sequence: CDR1 SEHNR, CDR2 FQNEAQ (reference sequence). Trimming left V 6 bases short and J 8 bases short, with 20 bases between. The CDR3 nucleotides read TGTGCCAGCAGTTACCCCCCCGAAGAGCGGTATGAGCAGTTCTTC. This translates into CASSYPPEERYEQFF. Based on the CDR3 plus reference TRBV7-9 and TRBJ2-1, the full variable domain is DTGVSQNPRHKITKRGQNVTFRCDPISEHNRLYWYRQTLGQGPEFLTYFQNEAQLEKSRLLSDRFSAERPKGSFSTLEIQRTEQGDSAMYLCASSYPPEERYEQFFGPGTRLTVL.

This chain connects TRBV7-9 to TRBJ1-4, with 7 bases identical to TRBD1. CDR3 length: 15 amino acids. V shed 3 bases, J shed 0 bases, and the junction held 1 base outside the gene matches. CDR1 is SEHNR and CDR2 is FQNEAQ in the germline V gene (reference sequence). The CDR3 here is CASSLGTATNEKLFF. The CDR3 nucleotides are TGTGCCAGCAGCTTGGGGACAGCAACTAATGAAAAACTGTTTTTT.